The 2 T cell receptor beta chains below were found in one sample sequenced in a study of blood T cells in healthy people across ages (dated by TCRdb to between 2015 and 2017). The receptor library was made with 5' RACE. This sample was sequenced with an Illumina HiSeq 2500. A second PCR of about 6 to 11 cycles was performed with a sample-barcoded 5' primer and a J-beta primer mix. TCRdb reran the public reads through fastp at Q25 and MiXCR, keeping productive beta chains. Each record represents a unique CDR3 protein, reported with the most common genes and DNA among its rows. Recorded for this sample are some 1 million distinct CDR3 sequences; under 45% of them occurred a single time. In total, the top ten clones hold under 20% of the sample. The sequenced sample was blood. Receptor source: a woman in her sixties in good health.

This clonotype appeared a few times. The rearrangement joins TRBV9 to TRBJ2-7; 9 bases map to TRBD1. CDR1 and CDR2 from the germline V gene are SGDLS and YYNGEE. With V trimmed by 3 bases and J by 3 bases, 7 bases remained unmatched. The CDR3 totals 15 residues. The CDR3 coding sequence is TGTGCCAGCAGCGCGTTAGACAGGGGGTTCTACGAGCAGTACTTC. Residues: CASSALDRGFYEQYF.

CDR3 region: CSVSNNEQFF. The CDR3 nucleotides read TGCAGCGTTAGTAACAATGAGCAGTTCTTC. The chain joins TRBV29-1 to TRBJ2-1; D remains ambiguous. Germline assignment: CDR1 SQVTM and CDR2 ANQGSEA. V lost 5 bases and J lost 5, with 4 bases in between. This CDR3 is 10 amino acids long.